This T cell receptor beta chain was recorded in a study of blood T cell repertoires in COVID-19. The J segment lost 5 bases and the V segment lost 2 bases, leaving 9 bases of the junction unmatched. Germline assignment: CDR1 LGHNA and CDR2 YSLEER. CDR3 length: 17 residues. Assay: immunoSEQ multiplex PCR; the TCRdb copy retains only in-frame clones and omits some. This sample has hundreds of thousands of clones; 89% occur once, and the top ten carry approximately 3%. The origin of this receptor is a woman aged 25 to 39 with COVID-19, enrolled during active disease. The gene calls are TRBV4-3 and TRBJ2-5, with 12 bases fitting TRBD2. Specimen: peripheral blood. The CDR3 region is CASSQRASSGGAETQYF. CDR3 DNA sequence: TGCGCCAGCAGCCAACGGGCCTCTAGCGGGGGGGCCGAGACCCAGTACTTC.